A single sample gave rise to the 20 T cell receptor beta chains below, sequenced in a study of blood T cell repertoires in COVID-19. The repertoire was sequenced with immunoSEQ multiplex PCR; TCRdb's copy has only in-frame clones and lacks some. The sample holds 300,000 to 350,000 clones, about nine tenths seen once. The sample was peripheral blood. These receptors were collected from a woman between 45 and 60 years old with COVID-19, enrolled during active disease.

This chain connects TRBV7-9 to TRBJ1-1, with a tentative D call TRBD1 (6 bases). CDR3 length: 15 residues. V shed 0 bases and J shed 1 base, with 9 bases lying between them. Germline loops: CDR1 SEHNR, CDR2 FQNEAQ (reference sequence). The CDR3 sequence is CASSLAQGTNTEAFF. Written as DNA, the CDR3 is TGTGCCAGCAGCTTAGCCCAGGGGACGAACACTGAAGCTTTCTTT.

V and J are TRBV19 and TRBJ1-6; possible D gene TRBD1, 6 bases. This CDR3 contains 17 residues. Germline loops: CDR1 LNHDA, CDR2 SQIVND (reference sequence). V lost 1 base and J lost 6, with 16 bases in between. DNA for the CDR3: TGTGCCAGTAGTATAGGGGGGCAGGGGAGAGGTAATTCACCCCTCCACTTT. Its protein is CASSIGGQGRGNSPLHF.

This clone came up a few times. This chain joins TRBV11-2 and TRBJ2-5, with 9 bases fitting TRBD2. The CDR3 has 16 amino acids. Germline-derived CDR1 and CDR2 are SGHAT and FQNNGV. The J segment lost 5 bases and the V segment lost 2 bases, leaving 9 bases of the junction unmatched. CDR3 nucleotides: TGTGCCAGCAGCTTACCTCAGGGCGGGAGGGAGGAGACCCAGTACTTC. It yields the protein CASSLPQGGREETQYF. The full variable domain, with the rest looked up from reference TRBV11-2 and TRBJ2-5, is EAGVAQSPRYKIIEKRQSVAFWCNPISGHATLYWYQQILGQGPKLLIQFQNNGVVDDSQLPKDRFSAERLKGVDSTLKIQPAKLEDSAVYLCASSLPQGGREETQYFGPGTRLLVL.

V is TRBV19 and J is TRBJ1-5; 8 positions agree with TRBD1. Germline lookup yields CDR1 LNHDA and CDR2 SQIVND (reference sequence). With V trimmed by 6 bases and J by 0 bases, 4 bases remained unmatched. This CDR3 spans 15 amino acids. CDR3 in amino acids: CASRLDRASNQPQHF. The CDR3 nucleotides are TGTGCCAGTAGACTGGACAGGGCTAGCAATCAGCCCCAGCATTTT.

The J gene is TRBJ2-1, the V gene TRBV5-6; D is unresolved. The CDR3 runs 13 residues. The V end was cut by 4 bases, the J end by 6 bases, with 11 bases between. Germline V gene sequence: CDR1 SGHDT, CDR2 YYEEEE. The CDR3 coding sequence is TGTGCCAGCAGCCGATCGCGTCTCAATGAGCAGTTCTTC. The encoded protein is CASSRSRLNEQFF.

The V gene is TRBV2, the J gene TRBJ2-7; the match to TRBD1 covers 7 bases. CDR3 length: 14 residues. Per germline, CDR1 SNHLY and CDR2 FYNNEI. The trim removed 7 bases at V and 1 base at J, leaving 7 bases unmatched. The DNA for the CDR3 is TGTGCCAGCACTAGGGGGCTTCTGTCCTACGAGCAGTACTTC. Protein sequence: CASTRGLLSYEQYF.

DNA for the CDR3: TGTGCCAGCAGCTTAGTGACAGGGGCCAAAAACATTCAGTACTTC. Translated: CASSLVTGAKNIQYF. The rearrangement joins TRBV7-9 to TRBJ2-4, with 7 bases that match TRBD1. The CDR3 contains 15 residues. Germline CDR1 and CDR2: SEHNR and FQNEAQ (reference sequence). Trimming cost V 1 base and J 1 base; bases outside gene matches: 1.

The chain carries TRBV19 and TRBJ1-5; 12 bases map to TRBD1. CDR3 length equals 16 residues. Per the germline V gene, CDR1 is LNHDA and CDR2 is SQIVND (reference sequence). J gave up 5 bases and V 7 bases, and 9 bases lay outside the gene matches. The CDR3: CASKYGGTGGDQPQHF. The CDR3 nucleotides are TGTGCCAGTAAATACGGAGGGACAGGGGGCGATCAGCCCCAGCATTTT.

This CDR3 reads CASSPETSGGNEQFF. DNA for the CDR3: TGTGCCAGCAGCCCCGAGACTAGCGGGGGGAATGAGCAGTTCTTC. This chain joins TRBV9 and TRBJ2-1, with 13 positions matching TRBD2. The CDR3 has 15 amino acids. The ends lost 4 bases at V and 7 bases at J; junction bases unmatched: 5. Germline V lookup: CDR1 SGDLS, CDR2 YYNGEE.

CDR3 coding DNA: TGCGCCAGCAGACAGGGCCCCTCTGAAAAACTGTTTTTT. Its protein is CASRQGPSEKLFF. V and J are TRBV5-1 and TRBJ1-4; D may be TRBD1 (6 bases). Trimming took off 5 bases at V and 7 bases at J, with 12 bases between the two ends. The CDR3 spans 13 residues. Germline V CDR1 and CDR2: SGHRS, YFSETQ. The full variable domain, rest sourced from reference TRBV5-1 and TRBJ1-4, is KAGVTQTPRYLIKTRGQQVTLSCSPISGHRSVSWYQQTPGQGLQFLFEYFSETQRNKGNFPGRFSGRQFSNSRSEMNVSTLELGDSALYLCASRQGPSEKLFFGSGTQLSVL.

The table lists this clone with a count of one. V is TRBV29-1 and J is TRBJ2-3; TRBD2 agrees at 11 bases. Unmatched junction bases numbered 6, after V lost 5 bases and J lost 2 bases. Per germline, CDR1 SQVTM and CDR2 ANQGSEA. This CDR3 has 15 amino acids. CDR3 nucleotides: TGCAGCGTTCTACCGGGACTAGCGGACACAGATACGCAGTATTTT. It translates to CSVLPGLADTDTQYF.

The chain recombines TRBV30 with TRBJ2-7; a weak D match, TRBD1 (5 bases). Trimming took 2 bases from V and 3 from J, leaving 8 bases between them. Germline assignment: CDR1 GTSNPN and CDR2 SVGIG (reference sequence). The CDR3 is 12 amino acids. DNA of the CDR3: TGTGCCTGGAGTCTAGGGGACTACGAGCAGTACTTC. Residues: CAWSLGDYEQYF.

The V and J genes are TRBV24-1 and TRBJ2-3; no definite D call. The CDR3 spans 13 residues. Trimming removed 3 bases at V and 4 bases at J, with 7 bases between. Per the germline V gene, CDR1 is KGHDR and CDR2 is SFDVKD. This CDR3 is CATSDILPDTQYF. The CDR3 DNA follows: TGTGCCACCAGTGATATTCTCCCAGATACGCAGTATTTT.

This chain connects TRBV2 to TRBJ2-3; maybe TRBD2 (6 bases). The CDR3 is 17 residues long. V was clipped by 7 bases and J by 3 bases, with 23 bases between them. Per germline, CDR1 SNHLY and CDR2 FYNNEI. CDR3 coding DNA: TGTGCCAGCACCCGGGGGTATTGGGCGGACCAAACAGATACGCAGTATTTT. Translated, it gives CASTRGYWADQTDTQYF.

This sequence joins TRBV9 and TRBJ1-2; 7 bases map to TRBD1. V lost 6 bases to trimming and J lost 2 bases; unmatched junction nucleotides: 10. Germline V gene sequence: CDR1 SGDLS, CDR2 YYNGEE. The CDR3 consists of 15 residues. The CDR3 loop is CASTRGGPQNYGYTF. In DNA, the CDR3 is TGTGCCAGCACCCGAGGGGGCCCTCAGAACTATGGCTACACCTTC.

The chain employs TRBV11-2 and TRBJ1-4, with D possibly TRBD1 on 5 matching bases. The CDR3 consists of 12 residues. V lost 6 bases to trimming and J lost 7 bases, with 9 bases between them. Germline V CDR1 and CDR2: SGHAT, FQNNGV. CDR3 sequence (DNA): TGTGCCAGCAGGACAGAGACTGAAAAACTGTTTTTT. Translated: CASRTETEKLFF.

The J gene is TRBJ1-6, the V gene TRBV13; a possible D gene is TRBD1 (6 bases). Germline assignment: CDR1 PRHDT and CDR2 FYEKMQ (reference sequence). Trimming cost V 0 bases and J 4 bases, with 13 bases left between them. The CDR3 is 17 amino acids. CDR3 region: CASSLGTGTTYNSPLHF. DNA for the CDR3: TGTGCCAGCAGCTTAGGAACAGGGACCACTTATAATTCACCCCTCCACTTT.

The V and J genes are TRBV3-1 (or the pseudogene TRBV3-2) and TRBJ2-1; 13 nucleotides line up with TRBD2. There are 16 residues in the CDR3. CDR1 and CDR2 from the germline V gene are LGHDT and YNNKEL (reference sequence). V lost 4 bases and J lost 9; bases outside the gene matches: 9. The CDR3 loop is CASSRTSGSVRVEQFF. The CDR3, as DNA: TGTGCCAGCAGCCGGACTAGCGGGAGTGTGAGGGTTGAGCAGTTCTTC.

This sequence joins TRBV18 and TRBJ2-3, with 10 bases that match TRBD2. The germline CDR1 and CDR2 sequences are KGHSH and LQKENI. There are 16 residues in the CDR3. The V and J ends lost 2 bases and 5 bases, in that order; junction bases with no gene match: 7. CDR3 sequence: CASSPAAGGPKDTQYF. CDR3 bases: TGTGCCAGCTCACCAGCAGCGGGAGGGCCAAAAGATACGCAGTATTTT.

The rearrangement links TRBV7-3 to TRBJ1-5; TRBD1 might be the D (6 bases). Germline CDR1 and CDR2: SGHTA and FQGTGA. The CDR3 totals 15 residues. Trimming removed 5 bases from V and 3 bases from J, with 14 bases in between. CDR3 in amino acids: CASSPDSPYNQPQHF. CDR3 nucleotides: TGTGCCAGCAGCCCGGACAGCCCCTACAATCAGCCCCAGCATTTT.